A single TCR beta chain is shown here with its context. The junction departs from germline at one end; a sequencing error may be responsible. RNA amounts of 0.5 to 1 ug underwent reverse transcription with random hexamers. An immunoSEQ multiplex PCR generated amplified TCR beta CDR3 products spanning 54 Vbeta and 13 Jbeta. Via MiXCR, TCRdb re-called the immunoSEQ multiplex PCR reads, giving one row per CDR3 protein. The sample lists some 150,000 distinct CDR3 sequences; approximately 94% were seen once. This sample was included in a study of CD8 T cells in Susac syndrome. Germline V gene data show CDR1 as SSHAT and CDR2 as FNYEAQ (reference sequence). The CDR3 has 15 residues. CD8+ and CD4+ blood T cells underwent TCR beta sequencing.

This clonotype was obtained from a human donor with multiple sclerosis. Sequencing input: CD8+ T cells from PBMCs. The chain couples TRBV7-7 to TRBJ2-1, with D perhaps matching TRBD1 (5 bases). The CDR3: CASSLARASYNEQFF. In DNA, the CDR3 is TGTGCTAGCAGCTTAGCCAGGGCGTCATACAATGAGCAGTTCTTC.